This TCR beta chain was captured by sequencing in a study of CD8+ T cells in alopecia areata. Study-wide background: Treated patients were scored for severity by percent of scalp affected. Regarding the study as a whole: Although TCR sharing was seen in mice, sharing across patients was less clear, possibly for HLA-related reasons. Across lesional scalp, and particularly alopecia totalis/universalis, clonality surpassed that of normal scalp. Scalp and blood retained many expanded lesional clones during tofacitinib.

The CDR3 is 11 amino acids. From germline, CDR1 is SGHAT and CDR2 FQNNGV. V was pared by 5 bases and J by 15 bases, with 8 bases of the junction left unmatched. cDNA prepared by RNA extraction and subsequent reverse transcription served as the template for sequencing. The table came from immunoSEQ multiplex PCR; TCRdb's copy has only in-frame clones and leaves some out. The repertoire holds about 280,000 clones, with roughly 60% as singletons. Treatment of the sample: oral pan-JAK inhibitor, 5-10 mg twice daily. About this clone itself: The antigen is not known.

This receptor was obtained from a human donor with alopecia areata. This sequence joins TRBV11-2 and TRBJ2-3, with 7 bases identical to TRBD2. The sequencing used CD4+ T cells sorted from blood, collected at week 24, from a patient treated with tofacitinib. The CDR3 DNA is TGTGCCAGCAGCCCCCGGGGGGTCTATTATTTT. Protein product: CASSPRGVYYF. Full variable domain (missing parts from reference TRBV11-2 and TRBJ2-3): EAGVAQSPRYKIIEKRQSVAFWCNPISGHATLYWYQQILGQGPKLLIQFQNNGVVDDSQLPKDRFSAERLKGVDSTLKIQPAKLEDSAVYLCASSPRGVYYFGPGTRLTVL.